Given below is one TCR beta chain in context. This specimen comes from a study of blood T cell repertoires in COVID-19. Study in general: The origin of the acute and convalescent COVID-19 samples was the United States, Italy and Spain. In each case, the material was cDNA or gDNA derived from T cells, B-cell-depleted T cells, or PBMCs.

The CDR3 length is 12 residues. Trimming cost V 4 bases and J 4 bases, with 4 bases left between them. Per the germline V gene, CDR1 is PRHDT and CDR2 is FYEKMQ (reference sequence). This table comes from immunoSEQ multiplex PCR, and its TCRdb copy is limited to in-frame clones, with some not included. The table includes 15,000 to 20,000 clones, around 80% detected once. This receptor was taken from a man aged 40-50 years with active or convalescent COVID-19. The J gene is TRBJ1-4, the V gene TRBV13; D is unclear. Specimen: peripheral blood. CDR3 residues: CASSSNNEKLFF. In DNA form, the CDR3 reads TGTGCCAGCAGCTCCAATAATGAAAAACTGTTTTTT.